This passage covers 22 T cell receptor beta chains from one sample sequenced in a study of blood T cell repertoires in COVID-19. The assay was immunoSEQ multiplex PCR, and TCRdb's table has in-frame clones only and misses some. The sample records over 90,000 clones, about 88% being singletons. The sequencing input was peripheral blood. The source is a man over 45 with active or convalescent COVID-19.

The CDR3 sequence is CASRGAGGSGETQYF. CDR3 nucleotides: TGTGCCAGCAGGGGTGCGGGGGGGAGTGGGGAGACCCAGTACTTC. The V and J genes are TRBV28 and TRBJ2-5, with TRBD2 identical over 9 bases. Trimming at V came to 6 bases and at J to 5 bases, leaving 10 bases not matched to a gene. The CDR3 extends over 15 amino acids. CDR1 and CDR2 (germline): MDHEN, SYDVKM.

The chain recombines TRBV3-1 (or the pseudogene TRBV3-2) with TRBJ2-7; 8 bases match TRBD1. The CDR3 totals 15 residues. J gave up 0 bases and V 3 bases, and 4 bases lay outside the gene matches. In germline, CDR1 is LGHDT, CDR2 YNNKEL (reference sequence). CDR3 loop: CASSQDRAFSYEQYF. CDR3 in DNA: TGTGCCAGCAGCCAGGACAGGGCCTTCTCCTACGAGCAGTACTTC.

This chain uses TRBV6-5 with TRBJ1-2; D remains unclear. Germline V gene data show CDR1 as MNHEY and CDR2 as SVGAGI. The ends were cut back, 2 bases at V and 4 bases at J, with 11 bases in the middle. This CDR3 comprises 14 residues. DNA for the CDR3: TGTGCCAGCAGTTACATGATGGCTGTCTATGGCTACACCTTC. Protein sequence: CASSYMMAVYGYTF.

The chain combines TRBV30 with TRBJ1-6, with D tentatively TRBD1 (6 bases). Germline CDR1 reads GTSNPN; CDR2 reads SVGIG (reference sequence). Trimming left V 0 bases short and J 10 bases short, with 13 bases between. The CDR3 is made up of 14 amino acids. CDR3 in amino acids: CAWSVQRGSSPLHF. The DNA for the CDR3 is TGTGCCTGGAGTGTCCAGAGGGGGTCCTCACCCCTCCACTTT.

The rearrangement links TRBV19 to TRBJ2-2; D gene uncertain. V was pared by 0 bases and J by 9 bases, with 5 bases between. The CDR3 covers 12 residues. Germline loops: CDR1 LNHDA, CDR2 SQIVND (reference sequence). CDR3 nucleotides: TGTGCCAGTAGTATAGATCGTCGGGAGCTGTTTTTT. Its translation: CASSIDRRELFF.

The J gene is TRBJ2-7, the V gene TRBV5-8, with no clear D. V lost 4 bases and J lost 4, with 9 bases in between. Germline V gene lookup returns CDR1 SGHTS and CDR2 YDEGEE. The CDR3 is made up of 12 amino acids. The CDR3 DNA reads TGTGCCAGCAGCGCGGTTCGGTACGAGCAGTACGTC. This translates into CASSAVRYEQYV.

CDR3 DNA sequence: TGTGCCAGCAGCCAAGCTAGCGGACTAGCCAAAAACATTCAGTACTTC. Residues: CASSQASGLAKNIQYF. This chain uses TRBV3-1 (or the pseudogene TRBV3-2) with TRBJ2-4; 7 nucleotides align to TRBD2. Germline CDR1 is LGHDT and CDR2 is YNNKEL (reference sequence). The CDR3 is made up of 16 amino acids. V was pared by 1 base and J by 0 bases, with 3 bases of the junction left unmatched.

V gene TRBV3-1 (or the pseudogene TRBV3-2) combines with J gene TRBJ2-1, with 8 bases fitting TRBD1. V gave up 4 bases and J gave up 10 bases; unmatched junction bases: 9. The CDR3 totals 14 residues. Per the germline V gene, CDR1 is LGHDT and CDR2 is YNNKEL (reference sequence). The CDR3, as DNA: TGTGCCAGCAGCCTCTTCGACAGGGGCGGCGAGCAGTTCTTC. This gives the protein CASSLFDRGGEQFF.

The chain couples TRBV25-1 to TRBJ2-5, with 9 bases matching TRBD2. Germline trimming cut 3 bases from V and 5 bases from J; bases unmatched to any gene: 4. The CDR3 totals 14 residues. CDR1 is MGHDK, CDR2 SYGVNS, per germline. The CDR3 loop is CASSEGGGEETQYF. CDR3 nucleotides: TGTGCCAGCAGTGAGGGCGGGGGGGAGGAGACCCAGTACTTC.

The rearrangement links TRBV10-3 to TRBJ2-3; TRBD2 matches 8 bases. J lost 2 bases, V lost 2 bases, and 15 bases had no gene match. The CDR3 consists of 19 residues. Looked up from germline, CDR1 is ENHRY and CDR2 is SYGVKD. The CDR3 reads CAISEPEGTRVQNTDTQYF. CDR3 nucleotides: TGTGCCATCAGTGAGCCCGAGGGGACTAGAGTCCAAAACACAGATACGCAGTATTTT.

The CDR3 DNA reads as TGTGCCAGCAGCCAAAAACAGACCTATGGCTACACCTTC. Translating gives CASSQKQTYGYTF. This rearrangement joins TRBV3-1 (or the pseudogene TRBV3-2) to TRBJ1-2; D gene ambiguous. The V gene's germline CDR1 is LGHDT and CDR2 YNNKEL (reference sequence). The CDR3 extends over 13 amino acids. The V end lost 2 bases, the J end lost 4 bases, and 8 bases lay between the germline ends.

The CDR3 DNA is TGTGCCAGAAGATATGCAGGGAGGAACTATGGCTACACCTTC. It is translated as CARRYAGRNYGYTF. V and J are TRBV5-3 and TRBJ1-2, with D perhaps TRBD1 (5 bases). TRBV5-3 is annotated as an ORF whose role is uncertain. The CDR3 consists of 14 residues. Deletions cut 5 bases from V and 2 bases from J, with 13 bases between.

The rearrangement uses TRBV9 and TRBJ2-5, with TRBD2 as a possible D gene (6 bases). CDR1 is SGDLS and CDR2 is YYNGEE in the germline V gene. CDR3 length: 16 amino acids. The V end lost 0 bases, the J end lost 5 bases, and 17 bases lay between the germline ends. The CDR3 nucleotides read TGTGCCAGCAGCGTAGCATTCGGGGGTGCCCCGGAGACCCAGTACTTC. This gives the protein CASSVAFGGAPETQYF.

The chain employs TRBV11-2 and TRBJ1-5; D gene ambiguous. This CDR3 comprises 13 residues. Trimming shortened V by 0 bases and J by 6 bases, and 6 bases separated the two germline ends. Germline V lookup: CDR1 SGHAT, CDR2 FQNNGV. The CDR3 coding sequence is TGTGCCAGCAGCTTAGATGAGGGTCAGCCCCAGCATTTT. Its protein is CASSLDEGQPQHF.

CDR3 region: CASSEVGLAEQFF. CDR3 bases: TGTGCCAGCAGTGAGGTGGGACTAGCGGAGCAGTTCTTC. The V and J genes are TRBV6-1 and TRBJ2-1; 10 bases match TRBD2. The CDR3 is 13 amino acids. Germline V gives CDR1 MNHNS, CDR2 SASEGT. Trimming cost V 3 bases and J 10 bases; bases outside gene matches: 3.

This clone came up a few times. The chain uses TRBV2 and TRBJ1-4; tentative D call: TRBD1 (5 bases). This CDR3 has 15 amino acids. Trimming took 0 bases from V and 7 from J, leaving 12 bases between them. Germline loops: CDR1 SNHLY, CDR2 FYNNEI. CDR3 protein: CASSEALGGREKLFF. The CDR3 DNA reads TGTGCCAGCAGTGAAGCTTTGGGGGGACGTGAAAAACTGTTTTTT. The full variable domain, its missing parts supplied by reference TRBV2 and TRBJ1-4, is EPEVTQTPSHQVTQMGQEVILRCVPISNHLYFYWYRQILGQKVEFLVSFYNNEISEKSEIFDDQFSVERPDGSNFTLKIRSTKLEDSAMYFCASSEALGGREKLFFGSGTQLSVL.

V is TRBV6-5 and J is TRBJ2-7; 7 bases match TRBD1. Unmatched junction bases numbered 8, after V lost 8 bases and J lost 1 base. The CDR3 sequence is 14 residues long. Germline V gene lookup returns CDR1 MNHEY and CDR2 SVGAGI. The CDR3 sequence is CASFSGGDSYEQYF. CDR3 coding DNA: TGTGCCAGCTTCTCAGGGGGAGATTCCTACGAGCAGTACTTC.

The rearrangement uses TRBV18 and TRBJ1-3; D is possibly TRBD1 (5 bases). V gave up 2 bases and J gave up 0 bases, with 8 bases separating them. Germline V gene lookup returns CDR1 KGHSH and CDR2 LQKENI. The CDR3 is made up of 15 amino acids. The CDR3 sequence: CASSPATASGNTIYF. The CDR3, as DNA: TGTGCCAGCTCACCAGCGACAGCCTCTGGAAACACCATATATTTT.

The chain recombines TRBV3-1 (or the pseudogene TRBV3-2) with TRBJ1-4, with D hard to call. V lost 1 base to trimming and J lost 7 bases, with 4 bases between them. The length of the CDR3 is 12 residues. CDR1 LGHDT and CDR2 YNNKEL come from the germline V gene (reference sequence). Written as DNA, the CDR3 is TGTGCCAGCAGCCAAGTTCTTGAAAAACTGTTTTTT. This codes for CASSQVLEKLFF.

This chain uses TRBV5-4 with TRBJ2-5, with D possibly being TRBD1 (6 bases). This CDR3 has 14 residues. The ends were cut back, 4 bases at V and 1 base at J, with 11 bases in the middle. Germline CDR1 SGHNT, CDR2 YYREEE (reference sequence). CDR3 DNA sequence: TGTGCCAGCAGCCCCGGACAGTCCCAAGAGACCCAGTACTTC. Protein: CASSPGQSQETQYF.

CDR3 nucleotide sequence: TGTGCCAGCAGTGCGGGACAGCTAAACACCGGGGAGCTGTTTTTT. Protein product: CASSAGQLNTGELFF. The chain has TRBV6-4 and TRBJ2-2, with 7 positions matching TRBD1. This CDR3 is 15 amino acids long. J was trimmed by 2 bases and V by 4 bases; bases with no gene match: 4. CDR1 is MRHNA, CDR2 SNTAGT, per germline.

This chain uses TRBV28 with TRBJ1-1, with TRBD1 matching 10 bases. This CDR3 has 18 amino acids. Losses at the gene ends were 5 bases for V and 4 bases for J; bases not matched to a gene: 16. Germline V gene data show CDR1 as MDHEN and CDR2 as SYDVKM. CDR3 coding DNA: TGTGCCAGCAGTCGAACATCCGGGACAGGGGTACGTGGCACTGAAGCTTTCTTT. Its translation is CASSRTSGTGVRGTEAFF.